These 25 T cell receptor beta chains share one sample of origin, sequenced in a study of identical twins. TCRdb reprocessed the 5' RACE reads with MiXCR, giving one entry per CDR3 protein. The data show around 500,000 distinct CDR3 sequences, with about 14% seen just once and roughly 0.5% held by the top ten. This same sample was also taken into another study, of yellow fever vaccine responses in identical twins.

Material for sequencing was CD4+ T cells sorted from blood. Every receptor here comes from a woman in her late teens or twenties in good health.

A single count supports this clonotype. The chain carries TRBV11-2 and TRBJ1-1; no clear D. This CDR3 region has 14 residues. V shed 3 bases and J shed 2 bases, with 10 bases lying between them. CDR1 SGHAT and CDR2 FQNNGV come from the germline V gene. CDR3 bases: TGTGCCAGCAGCTTCCACCCAAGTAACACTGAAGCTTTCTTT. It codes for CASSFHPSNTEAFF.

Only a few counts were recorded for this clonotype. The V gene is TRBV20-1, the J gene TRBJ2-5, with 7 bases lining up with TRBD1. Germline V gene sequence: CDR1 DFQATT, CDR2 SNEGSKA (reference sequence). The V gene end was trimmed by 3 bases and the J gene end by 5 bases; junction bases not matched to a gene: 6. This CDR3 comprises 13 residues. The CDR3 DNA reads as TGCAGTGCTAGGAGACAGGGAGTGGAGACCCAGTACTTC. Translating it yields CSARRQGVETQYF.

Only a few counts were recorded for this clonotype. J is TRBJ2-1 and V is TRBV15; D gene unclear. The germline gives CDR1 LNHNV, CDR2 YYDKDF (reference sequence). The length of the CDR3 is 12 residues. V lost 6 bases to trimming and J lost 10 bases, with 13 bases between them. The CDR3 nucleotides are TGTGCCACCAGTCTATCGAGAAACGAGCAGTTCTTC. Amino acid sequence: CATSLSRNEQFF.

This clonotype came up a few times. This chain joins TRBV5-1 and TRBJ1-6, with D uncertain. V was trimmed by 0 bases and J by 9 bases, leaving 7 bases between them. CDR1 and CDR2 (germline): SGHRS, YFSETQ. This CDR3 spans 13 amino acids. The CDR3 DNA is TGCGCCAGCAGCTTGGACCGCATTTCACCCCTCCACTTT. Its protein is CASSLDRISPLHF.

This clonotype appeared a few times. The rearrangement joins TRBV30 to TRBJ2-3; 7 nucleotides agree with TRBD2. CDR3 length: 15 amino acids. Losses at the gene ends were 1 base for V and 0 bases for J; bases not matched to a gene: 4. CDR1 GTSNPN and CDR2 SVGIG come from the germline V gene (reference sequence). CDR3: CAWSASGLSTDTQYF. For the CDR3, the DNA is TGTGCCTGGAGTGCTAGCGGCTTGAGCACAGATACGCAGTATTTT.

The chain couples TRBV6-2 or TRBV6-3 to TRBJ2-4; D gene ambiguous. Germline loops: CDR1 MNHEY, CDR2 SVGEGT. Trimming took off 4 bases at V and 8 bases at J, with 12 bases between the two ends. This CDR3 region has 13 residues. In DNA, the CDR3 is TGTGCCAGCAGTTCCCTTGGCCAGGACATTCAGTACTTC. It encodes CASSSLGQDIQYF.

This clonotype has ten or more counts. This chain uses TRBV10-3 with TRBJ2-5, with D uncertain. The V end lost 6 bases, the J end lost 0 bases, and 11 bases lay between the germline ends. The length of the CDR3 is 14 residues. Per germline, CDR1 ENHRY and CDR2 SYGVKD. CDR3 amino acids: CAIRQKTDQETQYF. The DNA for the CDR3 is TGTGCCATCAGACAGAAGACCGACCAAGAGACCCAGTACTTC.

This clonotype was seen a handful of times. The chain joins TRBV28 to TRBJ2-1; TRBD1 aligns across 8 bases. The CDR3 spans 16 residues. After removal of 1 base from V and 6 bases from J, the junction contained 8 bases not matched to a gene. The V gene's germline CDR1 is MDHEN and CDR2 SYDVKM. The CDR3 DNA reads as TGTGCCAGCAGTTTATTTGGGACAGGACAAGCCAATGAGCAGTTCTTC. Its protein product is CASSLFGTGQANEQFF.

The chain is built from TRBV6-6 and TRBJ2-7, with unresolved D. Deletions cut 5 bases from V and 2 bases from J, with 7 bases between. The germline gives CDR1 MNHNY, CDR2 SVGAGI (reference sequence). This CDR3 comprises 12 residues. CDR3 region: CASSRQAYEQYF. The CDR3 DNA is TGTGCCAGCAGTCGACAAGCCTACGAGCAGTACTTC.

This chain uses TRBV9 with TRBJ2-5; the D is unclear. Germline values: CDR1 SGDLS, CDR2 YYNGEE. This CDR3 is 15 amino acids long. V was trimmed by 3 bases and J by 5 bases, leaving 17 bases between them. As DNA, the CDR3 is TGTGCCAGCAGCGCCAGAAAGCTACTGGGGGAGACCCAGTACTTC. Translated, it gives CASSARKLLGETQYF.

This clonotype appeared a few times. CDR3 nucleotides: TGCGCCAGCAGCCTGGGGGGCGGGCCTTACTCCTACAATGAGCAGTTCTTC. Its protein is CASSLGGGPYSYNEQFF. The chain couples TRBV5-1 to TRBJ2-1; D possibly uses TRBD1 or TRBD2 (6 bases each). Per germline, CDR1 SGHRS and CDR2 YFSETQ. The V and J ends lost 4 bases and 0 bases respectively, with 17 bases between them. The CDR3 sequence is 17 residues long.

This clonotype was observed a handful of times. The DNA for the CDR3 is TGTGCCACAGCTAGGAGCGGGATATGGACAGATACGCAGTATTTT. This translates into CATARSGIWTDTQYF. The chain uses TRBV2 and TRBJ2-3, with 7 bases matching TRBD2. There are 15 residues in the CDR3. Germline V lookup: CDR1 SNHLY, CDR2 FYNNEI. The V and J ends lost 10 bases and 3 bases, in that order; junction bases with no gene match: 13.

This clonotype was seen a few times. J is TRBJ2-7 and V is TRBV12-3 or TRBV12-4; TRBD1 agrees at 7 bases. The J segment lost 0 bases and the V segment lost 6 bases, leaving 5 bases of the junction unmatched. The CDR3 totals 14 residues. This chain's CDR3 is CASSKGQLSYEQYF. CDR3 nucleotides: TGTGCCAGCAGCAAGGGACAGCTCTCCTACGAGCAGTACTTC.

This clonotype was seen repeatedly, ten times or more. The chain employs TRBV5-1 and TRBJ2-5; D gene ambiguous. Germline CDR1 reads SGHRS; CDR2 reads YFSETQ. The V gene lost 2 bases and the J gene lost 5 bases, with 19 bases spanning the gap. The CDR3 is 16 amino acids. CDR3 bases: TGCGCCAGCAGCTTTAACCCCTCCGAAGATGGGGAGACCCAGTACTTC. Protein: CASSFNPSEDGETQYF.

This clonotype was observed a few times. The V gene is TRBV5-1, the J gene TRBJ2-1, with 12 bases matching TRBD2. The germline V gene has CDR1 SGHRS and CDR2 YFSETQ. With V trimmed by 5 bases and J by 7 bases, 10 bases remained unmatched. This CDR3 is 16 amino acids long. Here the CDR3 reads CASSLEPSGGGNEQFF. The DNA of the CDR3 is TGCGCCAGCAGTCTGGAGCCTAGCGGGGGGGGTAATGAGCAGTTCTTC.

The chain combines TRBV20-1 with TRBJ2-3; 9 nucleotides align to TRBD2. CDR1 is DFQATT, CDR2 SNEGSKA, per germline (reference sequence). The CDR3 runs 20 residues. Trimming at V came to 4 bases and at J to 6 bases, leaving 26 bases not matched to a gene. The CDR3 is CSAKNPPPRGGGASWDTQYF. DNA for the CDR3: TGCAGTGCTAAAAACCCCCCCCCCAGGGGCGGGGGGGCATCTTGGGATACGCAGTATTTT.

Many counts were recorded for this clonotype. The chain has TRBV5-1 and TRBJ2-7; D not certain. Trimming stripped 3 bases from V and 7 bases from J, with 14 bases between. The germline V gene has CDR1 SGHRS and CDR2 YFSETQ. CDR3 length: 13 amino acids. The CDR3 sequence: CASSSPPLYEQYF. In DNA form, the CDR3 reads TGCGCCAGCAGCTCCCCCCCCCTATATGAGCAGTACTTC.

This clonotype appeared a single time. This chain joins TRBV7-8 and TRBJ2-7, with 10 bases lining up with TRBD2. V lost 0 bases to trimming and J lost 0 bases; unmatched junction nucleotides: 8. CDR3 size: 18 residues. The germline V gene has CDR1 SGHVS and CDR2 FQNEAQ. The CDR3 loop is CASSLAVAGGLSSYEQYF. CDR3 coding DNA: TGTGCCAGCAGCTTAGCGGTAGCGGGGGGACTAAGCTCCTACGAGCAGTACTTC.

The V and J genes are TRBV6-5 and TRBJ1-1; 8 bases are shared with TRBD1. V lost 4 bases and J lost 1; bases outside the gene matches: 5. CDR1 is MNHEY and CDR2 is SVGAGI in the germline V gene. The CDR3 is 15 residues long. The CDR3 protein is CASSFQGAQNTEAFF. CDR3 in DNA: TGTGCCAGCAGTTTTCAGGGGGCCCAGAACACTGAAGCTTTCTTT.

This clonotype was seen repeatedly, ten times or more. The genes are TRBV29-1 and TRBJ2-5, with 7 bases matching TRBD2. The CDR3 has 14 residues. Germline lookup yields CDR1 SQVTM and CDR2 ANQGSEA. V was pared by 7 bases and J by 5 bases, with 13 bases of the junction left unmatched. CDR3 sequence reads: CSAAGGSGRETQYF. In nucleotides, the CDR3 is TGCAGCGCCGCCGGGGGGTCAGGGAGGGAGACCCAGTACTTC.

The chain joins TRBV6-2 or TRBV6-3 to TRBJ2-1, with D perhaps TRBD1 (6 bases). V gave up 6 bases and J gave up 0 bases, with 15 bases separating them. The CDR3 loop spans 16 amino acids. Germline V CDR1 and CDR2: MNHEY, SVGEGT. CDR3 nucleotides: TGTGCCAGCAGATCACAGGGTCCCCCCTCCTACAATGAGCAGTTCTTC. This codes for CASRSQGPPSYNEQFF.

This clonotype was observed a handful of times. V and J are TRBV20-1 and TRBJ2-1; 8 bases match TRBD2. Germline CDR1 DFQATT, CDR2 SNEGSKA (reference sequence). There are 16 residues in the CDR3. V gave up 6 bases and J gave up 3 bases; unmatched junction bases: 13. The CDR3 sequence is CSAHPSLSGVYNEQFF. In DNA, the CDR3 is TGCAGTGCCCACCCCTCTCTTAGCGGGGTCTACAATGAGCAGTTCTTC.

This clonotype was recorded many times. The chain recombines TRBV12-3 or TRBV12-4 with TRBJ1-5, with D uncertain. The CDR3 has 13 amino acids. V was cut by 6 bases and J by 5 bases, with 11 bases left in between. CDR3: CASSMDGYQPQHF. CDR3 sequence (DNA): TGTGCCAGCAGCATGGACGGATATCAGCCCCAGCATTTT.

V usage is TRBV6-1 and J usage is TRBJ2-1; TRBD1 matches at 7 bases. Germline-derived CDR1 and CDR2 are MNHNS and SASEGT. This CDR3 has 17 residues. V lost 3 bases to trimming and J lost 1 base; unmatched junction nucleotides: 9. The CDR3, as DNA: TGTGCCAGCAGTGAGGGTGACAGGGTGGGTTCCTACAATGAGCAGTTCTTC. It encodes CASSEGDRVGSYNEQFF.

The chain is built from TRBV25-1 and TRBJ2-7; 7 bases line up with TRBD1. Trimming removed 0 bases from V and 4 bases from J; junction bases left unmatched: 15. The CDR3 extends over 18 amino acids. Germline-derived CDR1 and CDR2 are MGHDK and SYGVNS. The CDR3 spells CASSEYSSSVRGRYEQYF. The CDR3 nucleotides read TGTGCCAGCAGTGAATATTCTTCATCGGTTAGGGGGCGATACGAGCAGTACTTC.